The subject of this entry is one TCR beta chain. The antigen is undetermined. This sample stems from a study of T cell responses to AZD1222 COVID-19 vaccine. Findings and limits, study-wide: Seropositive AZD1222 recipients at baseline numbered only five or six. Along spike, vaccine-associated CD4 TCRs were found throughout, with dominance at 160-218 and 743-854. Samples come after the peak T cell response, not at day 14. Donors skewed white British and female; clonal diversity was possibly underestimated.

TCRdb keeps only in-frame clones here, not all; method: immunoSEQ multiplex PCR. Of approximately 120,000 clones listed, 88% are singletons. This receptor was taken from an adult in good health. Source: peripheral blood, taken on day 0 of MenACWY control vaccination.

In nucleotides, the CDR3 is TGTGCCAGTAGAAAGGACAGGGCATACACAGATACGCAGTATTTT. This sequence encodes CASRKDRAYTDTQYF. The J gene is TRBJ2-3, the V gene TRBV19; 8 bases agree with TRBD1. The germline CDR1 and CDR2 sequences are LNHDA and SQIVND (reference sequence). The ends lost 6 bases at V and 2 bases at J; junction bases unmatched: 7. CDR3 size: 15 residues.